This T cell receptor (beta chain) originates from a study of T-cell memory formation after mild COVID-19. Employing constant-segment primers, 5'RACE generated TCR alpha and TCR beta cDNA libraries bearing sample barcodes and UMIs. TCRdb ran MiXCR on the 5' RACE reads and lists one entry per CDR3 protein. The sample records approximately 350,000 distinct CDR3 sequences, approximately 15% being singletons. Germline loops: CDR1 LGHNA, CDR2 YSLEER. Trimming at V came to 0 bases and at J to 5 bases, leaving 9 bases not matched to a gene. The CDR3 loop spans 17 amino acids. The chain joins TRBV4-3 to TRBJ2-1; TRBD2 aligns across 8 bases. Sequenced material: PBMCs or a T cell subset sorted from them (not recorded which). This clonotype originated in a man aged 18 to 30 who had mild COVID-19 (a few samples of this study predate the infection). Cell type and time point are not known. The CDR3 loop is CASSQDNSGGSNNEQFF. As DNA, the CDR3 is TGCGCCAGCAGCCAAGATAACAGCGGGGGCTCAAACAATGAGCAGTTCTTC.